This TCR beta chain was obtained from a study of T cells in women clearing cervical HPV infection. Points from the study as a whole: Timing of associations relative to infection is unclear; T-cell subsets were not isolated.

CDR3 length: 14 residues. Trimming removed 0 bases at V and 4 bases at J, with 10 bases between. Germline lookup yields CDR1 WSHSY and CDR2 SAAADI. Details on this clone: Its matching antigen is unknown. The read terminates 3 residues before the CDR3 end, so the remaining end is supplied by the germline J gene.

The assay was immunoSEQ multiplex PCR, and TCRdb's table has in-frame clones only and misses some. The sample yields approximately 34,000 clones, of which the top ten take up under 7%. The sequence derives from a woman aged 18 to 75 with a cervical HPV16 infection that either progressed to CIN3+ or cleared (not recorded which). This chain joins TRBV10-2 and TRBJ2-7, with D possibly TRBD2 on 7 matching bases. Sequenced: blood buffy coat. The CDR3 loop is CASSESAGAYEQYF. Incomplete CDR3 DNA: TGCGCCAGCAGTGAGTCGGCGGGGGCGTACGAG.